The clone carrying this TCR beta chain occurred many times. Its antigen is not identified. Molecules of cDNA were individually given unique molecular identifiers that were attached to them. TCRdb re-derived calls from the 5' RACE reads in MiXCR, one entry per CDR3 protein. This table holds about 17,000 distinct CDR3 sequences, 4.5% to 6% found once. Germline values: CDR1 MNHNY, CDR2 SVGAGI (reference sequence). The ends lost 6 bases at V and 4 bases at J; junction bases unmatched: 8. This CDR3 is built from 15 residues. These data come from a study of early T cells in non-severe SARS-CoV-2 infection. Study-level background: Chains were not paired, and sequencing was done on bulk RNA from unsorted whole blood. Whole-study results and caveats: The matching step, a VDJdb search, favored anti-spike CD8 responses and missed private and CD4 specificities.

This clonotype originated in an adult who was a healthcare worker with PCR-confirmed SARS-CoV-2 infection or an uninfected control (not recorded which). Material: whole blood, obtained at baseline. The chain carries TRBV6-6 and TRBJ2-5; 10 bases are shared with TRBD1. DNA of the CDR3: TGTGCCAGCAGCCAGCCGGGACAGGGGAGAGAGACCCAGTACTTC. Translated, it gives CASSQPGQGRETQYF.